This is a list of T cell receptor beta chains from one sample in a study of glioma-infiltrating T cells. TCRdb analysed the multiplex PCR reads with MiXCR anew, one entry per CDR3 protein. The sample shows fewer than 200,000 distinct CDR3 sequences, 43% of them seen only once. Sequenced material: glioma tissue, nonneoplastic brain tissue, or PBMCs (not recorded which). These TCRs come from a human donor with low-grade glioma or glioblastoma, undergoing nonglioma brain surgery, or in good health (not recorded which). Both conserved end residues are part of each CDR3. A D gene is named only where the DNA matches it firmly. Rows may omit the clone size; those that give it use once, few, many or a size class.

cdr3_nt cdr3_aa j_call v_call d_call clone_size
TGTGCCAGCGGGACCCTAAAAGAGACCCAGTACTTC CASGTLKETQYF TRBJ2-5 TRBV28 . many
TGTGCCAGCAGCTACTCCGGGACAGATGAAAACATTCAGTACTTC CASSYSGTDENIQYF TRBJ2-4 TRBV7-9 TRBD1 .
TGTGCCAGACAAGGGACAGGAAGCAATGAGAAGTTCTTC CARQGTGSNEKFF TRBJ2-1 TRBV2 TRBD1 .
TGTGCCAGTATTGACGGTTCACCTAATGAAAAACTGTTTTTT CASIDGSPNEKLFF TRBJ1-4 TRBV6-1 . .
TGCAGCGTGGTTCTTGGTACGCAGTATTTT CSVVLGTQYF TRBJ2-3 TRBV29-1 . .
TGTGCCAGCAGCGTAGCGAGACTAGCGGGAGTAGCAGATACGCAGTATTTT CASSVARLAGVADTQYF TRBJ2-3 TRBV9 TRBD2 .
TGTGCCAGCAGCCCGCGCCGGGACGAGCAGTACTTC CASSPRRDEQYF TRBJ2-7 TRBV7-9 . few
TGTGCCAGCAGCCAAGACAGTGAAAAACTGTTTTTT CASSQDSEKLFF TRBJ1-4 TRBV3-1 . few
TGTGCCAGCAGCAGCCTAGAGACCAGAGGATTGAATGAGCAGTTCTTC CASSSLETRGLNEQFF TRBJ2-1 TRBV28 . .
TGCAGCGTTGAGTGGGGTGAGCAGTTCTTC CSVEWGEQFF TRBJ2-1 TRBV29-1 . .
TGTGCCAGCAGTACAGGAAGCAATCAGCCCCAGCATTTT CASSTGSNQPQHF TRBJ1-5 TRBV6-1 . many
TGTGCCAGCAGTTTACTTAGCGGGAGGGCCATTTACAATGAGCAGTTCTTC CASSLLSGRAIYNEQFF TRBJ2-1 TRBV27 TRBD2 many
TGTGCCAGCAGCCCCGGGACTACGACCTACGAACAGTACTTC CASSPGTTTYEQYF TRBJ2-7 TRBV7-2 TRBD2 .
TGTGCCAGCAGACGGGACAGAAATCAGCCCCAGCATTTT CASRRDRNQPQHF TRBJ1-5 TRBV27 TRBD1 .
TGTGCCAGCAGTTTAACGGGACGGCTCGATGGCTACACCTTC CASSLTGRLDGYTF TRBJ1-2 TRBV28 . many
TGTGCCACTAACATGGAGGGCCAGACTGAAGCTTTCTTT CATNMEGQTEAFF TRBJ1-1 TRBV19 . .
TGTGCCAGCAGCAACTACAAAAGGACAGCGGTGACCTACGAGCAGTACTTC CASSNYKRTAVTYEQYF TRBJ2-7 TRBV11-2 . .
TGTGCCAGCAGTTTCGGGGCAGGTGAGCAGTTCTTC CASSFGAGEQFF TRBJ2-1 TRBV12-3/TRBV12-4 . .
TGTGCCAGCACCAAAGTTGGAGAGACCCAGTACTTC CASTKVGETQYF TRBJ2-5 TRBV2 . many
TGTGCCAGCAGCTTCAACAGGTTCAATGAGCAGTTCTTC CASSFNRFNEQFF TRBJ2-1 TRBV5-4 . few
TGCAGCCTCAACCCCTTAATAGCGGGAAACACAGATACGCAGTATTTT CSLNPLIAGNTDTQYF TRBJ2-3 TRBV29-1 TRBD2 .
TGTGCCAGCAGTTACTCGATAAAGGCTGGGACCGGTGAGCAGTTCTTC CASSYSIKAGTGEQFF TRBJ2-1 TRBV6-6 . many
TGTGCCAGTAGTATGGGATCCTACGAGCAGTACTTC CASSMGSYEQYF TRBJ2-7 TRBV19 . many
TGTGCCAGCAGTTCCCGGGACCAGAACTACAATGAGCAGTTCTTC CASSSRDQNYNEQFF TRBJ2-1 TRBV12-3/TRBV12-4 . few
TGTGCCACCAGTGACAGGTGGGCCAAAAACATTCAGTACTTC CATSDRWAKNIQYF TRBJ2-4 TRBV24-1 . .
TGTGCCAGCACCCTGACAGGGCGGGATACTGAAGCTTTCTTT CASTLTGRDTEAFF TRBJ1-1 TRBV12-3/TRBV12-4 TRBD1 few
TGCAGTGCGTCCCTGACAGTTCCCTACGAGCAGTACTTC CSASLTVPYEQYF TRBJ2-7 TRBV20-1 . many
TGTGCCAGCAGTCAGACTCTTCCCAGGCGGACTGAAGCTTTCTTT CASSQTLPRRTEAFF TRBJ1-1 TRBV28 . many
TGTGCCAGCAGCTTTCAGGGGCAGGTCTACGAGCAGTACTTC CASSFQGQVYEQYF TRBJ2-7 TRBV11-1 . few
TGTGCCAGTAGCCCTTTCGGGAGGAGCTCCTACAATGAGAAGTTCTTC CASSPFGRSSYNEKFF TRBJ2-1 TRBV19 TRBD2 .
TGTGCCATCACCGAGGGCGCCACCGGGGAGCTGTTTTTT CAITEGATGELFF TRBJ2-2 TRBV28 . .
TGTGCTAGTGGTTTGGAGGGGGCAGTTCGTTTT CASGLEGAVRF TRBJ1-4 TRBV12-5 TRBD1 many
TGTGCCAGCAGCTTTTCCGGGACTAGCGGTGGCACAGATACGCAGTATTTT CASSFSGTSGGTDTQYF TRBJ2-3 TRBV7-2 TRBD2 few
TGTGCCAGAACACCCGCGACAGGGCCTTATCAGCCCAAGCATTTT CARTPATGPYQPKHF TRBJ1-5 TRBV28 TRBD1 once
TGTGCCAGCAGTGCCCAGGGTGACTCCTACGAGCAGTACTTC CASSAQGDSYEQYF TRBJ2-7 TRBV6-2/TRBV6-3 . .
TGTGCCAGCAGCCAAGGAGTGGCAGATACGCAGTATTTT CASSQGVADTQYF TRBJ2-3 TRBV4-2 . many
TGTGCCAGCATTTACCGGGACATCTATTTTCGCACAGATACGCAGTATTTT CASIYRDIYFRTDTQYF TRBJ2-3 TRBV6-5 . once
TGTGCCAGCAGGCCACAGGGGCTAGCTAACTATGGCTACACCTTC CASRPQGLANYGYTF TRBJ1-2 TRBV12-3/TRBV12-4 TRBD1 .
TGTGCCAGCAGTTTTTCCAGAAATCAGCCCCAGCATTTT CASSFSRNQPQHF TRBJ1-5 TRBV28 . many
TGTGCCAGCAGTCCTTGGACTAGCCCGCAAGAGACCCAGTACTTC CASSPWTSPQETQYF TRBJ2-5 TRBV28 TRBD2 many
TGCAGTGCTAGAAGACTAGCGGGAGGTACTTACAAGCAGTACTTC CSARRLAGGTYKQYF TRBJ2-7 TRBV20-1 TRBD2 .
TGTGCCGGCAGTTACGGGACTAGCTGGAGTCTCTCTTACAATGAGCAGTTCTTC CAGSYGTSWSLSYNEQFF TRBJ2-1 TRBV6-2/TRBV6-3 TRBD2 .
TGCAGTGCTAGGGGACTAGAAGGACACAATGAGCAGTTCTTC CSARGLEGHNEQFF TRBJ2-1 TRBV20-1 TRBD2 .
TGCAGTGCTAGAGCATTTCTAGCGGAGAAGCTGGAGACCCAGTACTTC CSARAFLAEKLETQYF TRBJ2-5 TRBV20-1 TRBD2 many
TGTGCCAGCAGTGAAGCTGGTGGGAGACTAGCGGGAGGGGATGAGCAGTTCTTC CASSEAGGRLAGGDEQFF TRBJ2-1 TRBV6-1 TRBD2 once
TGTGCCAGCAGCACGGGACTTAACTCCTACGAGCAGTACTTC CASSTGLNSYEQYF TRBJ2-7 TRBV6-2/TRBV6-3 . .
TGTGCCAGCAGGCGGACAGGGCTCTCTGGAAACACCATATATTTT CASRRTGLSGNTIYF TRBJ1-3 TRBV28 TRBD1 few
TGCGCCAGCAGCTTCGGGACGGAAACCTACGAGCAGTACTTC CASSFGTETYEQYF TRBJ2-7 TRBV5-1 . few
TGTGCCAGTAGTATACGAAGTAATAATTCACCCCTCCACTTT CASSIRSNNSPLHF TRBJ1-6 TRBV19 . .
TGTGCCAGCTCAGCAGTTTCCAGGACAACAAGAGGGAATGAGCAGTTCTTC CASSAVSRTTRGNEQFF TRBJ2-1 TRBV18 . .
TGCAGTGCTAGCTCGGGCGGGGCCGGGGAGACCCAGTACTTC CSASSGGAGETQYF TRBJ2-5 TRBV20-1 . many
TGCAGCGTTCGGACCCAGAGAGATACGCAGTATTTT CSVRTQRDTQYF TRBJ2-3 TRBV29-1 . few
TGTGCCATCAGTGAGTCGATCAGTATGAACACTGAAGCTTTCTTT CAISESISMNTEAFF TRBJ1-1 TRBV10-3 . few
TGCAGCGCCGGGCCCATCGGGACCCAGTACTTC CSAGPIGTQYF TRBJ2-5 TRBV29-1 . .
TGTGCCAGCTCGGGCGGGGGACAGGGATACAATGAGAAGTTCTTC CASSGGGQGYNEKFF TRBJ2-1 TRBV27 TRBD1 .
TGTGCCAGTAGTACGGGAGTTAGCAATCAGCCCCAGCATTTT CASSTGVSNQPQHF TRBJ1-5 TRBV19 . .
TGCAGTGTGAACGGGGGCCCAGATACGCAGTATTTT CSVNGGPDTQYF TRBJ2-3 TRBV20-1 . many
TGCGCCAGCAGACGGGGGGACGCGGACACCGGGGAGCTGTTTTTT CASRRGDADTGELFF TRBJ2-2 TRBV4-1 TRBD2 .
TGTGCCAGCAGTGACGAGGATGGGGAGACCCAGTACTTC CASSDEDGETQYF TRBJ2-5 TRBV6-2/TRBV6-3 . few
TGTGCCAGCAGTTTAACCGGGGGGTTAGCGGGAGGTGAAGGGGGCAATGAGCAGTTCTTC CASSLTGGLAGGEGGNEQFF TRBJ2-1 TRBV27 TRBD2 many